The rows below give T cell receptor beta chains drawn from one sample of a study of neurological immune-mediated disorders. TCRdb passed the 5' RACE reads through MiXCR, listing each CDR3 protein once. The sample yields 55,000 to 65,000 distinct CDR3 sequences, about 4% seen once. What was sequenced was PBMCs. Source of these receptors: a woman between 45 and 60 years old with multiple sclerosis. Both conserved end residues are part of each CDR3. A D gene is named only where the DNA matches it firmly. Expanded clones get a size class; other rows say once, few or many, or leave the size out.

abundance: many
d_gene: NA
j_gene: TRBJ2-3
v_gene: TRBV5-1
CDR3aa: CASSVGTTDTQYF
CDR3nt: TGCGCCAGCAGCGTAGGGACCACAGATACGCAGTATTTT

abundance: many
d_gene: NA
j_gene: TRBJ1-5
v_gene: TRBV9
CDR3aa: CASSVKTGHSNQPQHF
CDR3nt: TGTGCCAGCAGCGTAAAAACGGGACATAGCAATCAGCCCCAGCATTTT

abundance: many
d_gene: TRBD2
j_gene: TRBJ2-7
v_gene: TRBV20-1
CDR3aa: CSARDGRTSGEEQYF
CDR3nt: TGCAGTGCTAGAGATGGTAGGACTAGCGGAGAAGAGCAGTACTTC

abundance: many
d_gene: NA
j_gene: TRBJ2-3
v_gene: TRBV12-3/TRBV12-4
CDR3aa: CASSLGSLANTQYF
CDR3nt: TGTGCCAGCAGTTTGGGGAGCCTAGCTAATACGCAGTATTTT

abundance: many
d_gene: NA
j_gene: TRBJ2-2
v_gene: TRBV7-2
CDR3aa: CASSFNTGELFF
CDR3nt: TGTGCCAGCAGCTTTAACACCGGGGAGCTGTTTTTT

abundance: many
d_gene: NA
j_gene: TRBJ1-5
v_gene: TRBV5-5
CDR3aa: CASSLYAGTHSNQPQHF
CDR3nt: TGTGCCAGCAGCTTGTACGCGGGAACCCATAGCAATCAGCCCCAGCATTTT

abundance: many
d_gene: NA
j_gene: TRBJ2-3
v_gene: TRBV5-1
CDR3aa: CASSFATSSTDTQYF
CDR3nt: TGCGCCAGCAGCTTCGCTACTTCCAGCACAGATACGCAGTATTTT

abundance: many
d_gene: NA
j_gene: TRBJ1-1
v_gene: TRBV5-1
CDR3aa: CASSLAGGGTEAFF
CDR3nt: TGCGCCAGCAGCTTGGCGGGCGGAGGCACTGAAGCTTTCTTT

abundance: many
d_gene: NA
j_gene: TRBJ1-6
v_gene: TRBV6-2/TRBV6-3
CDR3aa: CASSYSGQDNSPLNF
CDR3nt: TGTGCCAGCAGTTACTCGGGACAAGATAATTCACCCCTCAACTTT

abundance: many
d_gene: NA
j_gene: TRBJ2-3
v_gene: TRBV20-1
CDR3aa: CSAGGMATDTQYF
CDR3nt: TGCAGTGCTGGGGGTATGGCAACAGATACGCAGTATTTT

abundance: many
d_gene: TRBD2
j_gene: TRBJ2-3
v_gene: TRBV7-2
CDR3aa: CASSSPGGSTDTQYF
CDR3nt: TGTGCCAGCAGCTCCCCAGGCGGGAGTACAGATACGCAGTATTTT

abundance: many
d_gene: TRBD1
j_gene: TRBJ2-7
v_gene: TRBV7-9
CDR3aa: CASSTGQGEWVEQYF
CDR3nt: TGTGCCAGCAGCACGGGACAGGGGGAATGGGTCGAGCAGTACTTC

abundance: NA
d_gene: NA
j_gene: TRBJ2-3
v_gene: TRBV4-1
CDR3aa: CASSKIRPDTQYF
CDR3nt: TGCGCCAGCAGCAAAATCCGGCCAGACACGCAGTATTTT

abundance: many
d_gene: NA
j_gene: TRBJ1-1
v_gene: TRBV12-3/TRBV12-4
CDR3aa: CASSASRGMGTEAFF
CDR3nt: TGTGCCAGCAGTGCATCACGGGGGATGGGGACTGAAGCTTTCTTT

abundance: many
d_gene: NA
j_gene: TRBJ2-2
v_gene: TRBV2
CDR3aa: CASRGFGELFF
CDR3nt: TGTGCCAGCAGGGGTTTCGGGGAGCTGTTTTTT

abundance: many
d_gene: NA
j_gene: TRBJ1-6
v_gene: TRBV4-2
CDR3aa: CASSQRRGDNSPLNF
CDR3nt: TGTGCCAGCAGCCAAAGGAGGGGAGATAATTCACCCCTCAACTTT

abundance: many
d_gene: NA
j_gene: TRBJ1-6
v_gene: TRBV7-9
CDR3aa: CASSLDGQGGSPLHF
CDR3nt: TGTGCCAGCAGCTTAGACGGGCAGGGAGGCTCACCCCTCCACTTT

abundance: many
d_gene: NA
j_gene: TRBJ2-1
v_gene: TRBV7-2
CDR3aa: CASSFRGRGQNEQFF
CDR3nt: TGTGCCAGCAGTTTCCGTGGCAGGGGCCAAAATGAGCAGTTCTTC

abundance: many
d_gene: TRBD1
j_gene: TRBJ1-1
v_gene: TRBV7-9
CDR3aa: CASSSPTGREDTEAFF
CDR3nt: TGTGCCAGCAGCTCACCGACAGGGAGGGAGGACACTGAAGCTTTCTTT

abundance: many
d_gene: TRBD1
j_gene: TRBJ2-5
v_gene: TRBV7-9
CDR3aa: CASSFTGGGETQYF
CDR3nt: TGTGCCAGCAGCTTCACAGGGGGCGGAGAGACCCAGTACTTC

abundance: many
d_gene: NA
j_gene: TRBJ2-3
v_gene: TRBV10-3
CDR3aa: CAISNLGGTDTQYF
CDR3nt: TGTGCCATCAGCAACCTTGGTGGCACAGATACGCAGTATTTT

abundance: many
d_gene: NA
j_gene: TRBJ1-1
v_gene: TRBV7-2
CDR3aa: CASSLGGDGGLEAFF
CDR3nt: TGTGCCAGCAGCTTAGGGGGGGACGGGGGACTTGAAGCTTTCTTT

abundance: many
d_gene: NA
j_gene: TRBJ1-1
v_gene: TRBV7-2
CDR3aa: CASSSFTGNTEAFF
CDR3nt: TGTGCCAGCAGCTCCTTTACAGGAAACACTGAAGCTTTCTTT

abundance: many
d_gene: TRBD1
j_gene: TRBJ2-1
v_gene: TRBV20-1
CDR3aa: CSARPIVAGGRHEQFF
CDR3nt: TGCAGTGCTAGACCCATCGTGGCAGGGGGCCGCCATGAGCAGTTCTTC

abundance: many
d_gene: NA
j_gene: TRBJ1-4
v_gene: TRBV9
CDR3aa: CASSVAGTNEKLFF
CDR3nt: TGTGCCAGCAGCGTAGCAGGGACTAATGAAAAACTGTTTTTT

abundance: many
d_gene: NA
j_gene: TRBJ2-1
v_gene: TRBV4-1
CDR3aa: CASSPPNRGRGAREQFF
CDR3nt: TGCGCCAGCAGCCCACCGAACCGAGGGAGGGGGGCACGTGAGCAGTTCTTC

abundance: many
d_gene: NA
j_gene: TRBJ1-3
v_gene: TRBV7-9
CDR3aa: CASSLDASTIYF
CDR3nt: TGTGCCAGCAGCTTAGATGCCAGTACCATATATTTT

abundance: NA
d_gene: TRBD2
j_gene: TRBJ2-1
v_gene: TRBV6-4
CDR3aa: CASSDSSGGSDEQFF
CDR3nt: TGTGCCAGCAGTGACTCGAGTGGCGGGAGCGATGAGCAGTTCTTC

abundance: NA
d_gene: NA
j_gene: TRBJ1-5
v_gene: TRBV6-2/TRBV6-3
CDR3aa: CASSSLSYPGGNQPQHF
CDR3nt: TGTGCCAGCAGTTCTTTATCGTACCCGGGAGGCAATCAGCCCCAGCATTTT

abundance: many
d_gene: NA
j_gene: TRBJ2-1
v_gene: TRBV27
CDR3aa: CASMKEGEIDNEQFF
CDR3nt: TGTGCCAGCATGAAGGAGGGGGAGATAGACAATGAGCAGTTCTTC

abundance: many
d_gene: TRBD2
j_gene: TRBJ2-1
v_gene: TRBV25-1
CDR3aa: CASSERLAANNEQFF
CDR3nt: TGTGCCAGCAGTGAACGACTAGCGGCCAACAATGAGCAGTTCTTC

abundance: many
d_gene: TRBD1
j_gene: TRBJ2-7
v_gene: TRBV3-1
CDR3aa: CASSPRDRLYEQYF
CDR3nt: TGTGCCAGCAGCCCCCGGGACAGGTTATACGAGCAGTACTTC

abundance: many
d_gene: TRBD1
j_gene: TRBJ2-7
v_gene: TRBV5-1
CDR3aa: CASSTGTGWLEQYF
CDR3nt: TGCGCCAGCAGCACCGGGACAGGGTGGTTGGAGCAGTACTTC

abundance: many
d_gene: TRBD1
j_gene: TRBJ2-3
v_gene: TRBV20-1
CDR3aa: CSAQGVGTDTQYF
CDR3nt: TGCAGTGCCCAGGGGGTTGGCACAGATACGCAGTATTTT

abundance: many
d_gene: NA
j_gene: TRBJ1-2
v_gene: TRBV12-3/TRBV12-4
CDR3aa: CASSLQGRQWGYTF
CDR3nt: TGTGCCAGCAGTTTACAGGGGCGCCAATGGGGCTACACCTTC

abundance: many
d_gene: NA
j_gene: TRBJ1-2
v_gene: TRBV12-3/TRBV12-4
CDR3aa: CASSGPNYGYTF
CDR3nt: TGTGCCAGCAGCGGGCCCAACTATGGCTACACCTTC